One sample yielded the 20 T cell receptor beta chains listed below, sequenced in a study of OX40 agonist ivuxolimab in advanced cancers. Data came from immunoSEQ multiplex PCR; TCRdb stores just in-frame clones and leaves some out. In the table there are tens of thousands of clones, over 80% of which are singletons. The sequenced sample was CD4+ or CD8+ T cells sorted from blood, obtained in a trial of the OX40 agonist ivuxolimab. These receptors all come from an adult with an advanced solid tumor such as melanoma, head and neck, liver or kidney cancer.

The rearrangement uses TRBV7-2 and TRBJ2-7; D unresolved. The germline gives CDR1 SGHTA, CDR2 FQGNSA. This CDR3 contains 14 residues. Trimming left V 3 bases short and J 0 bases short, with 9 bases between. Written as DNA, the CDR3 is TGTGCCAGCAGCTTTGGAACAAGCTCCTACGAGCAGTACTTC. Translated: CASSFGTSSYEQYF.

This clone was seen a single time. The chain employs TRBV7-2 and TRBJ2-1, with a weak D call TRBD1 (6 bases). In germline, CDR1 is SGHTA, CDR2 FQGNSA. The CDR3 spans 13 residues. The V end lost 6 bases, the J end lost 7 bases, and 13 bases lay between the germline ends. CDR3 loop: CASRVVGANEQFF. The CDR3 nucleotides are TGTGCCAGCAGGGTTGTGGGGGCAAATGAGCAGTTCTTC.

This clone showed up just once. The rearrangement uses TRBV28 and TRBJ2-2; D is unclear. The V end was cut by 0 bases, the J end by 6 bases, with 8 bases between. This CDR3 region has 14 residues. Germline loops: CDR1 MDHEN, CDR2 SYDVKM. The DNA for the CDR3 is TGTGCCAGCAGTTTATGGGGCCTTCCCGGGGAGCTGTTTTTT. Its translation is CASSLWGLPGELFF. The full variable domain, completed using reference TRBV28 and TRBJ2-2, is DVKVTQSSRYLVKRTGEKVFLECVQDMDHENMFWYRQDPGLGLRLIYFSYDVKMKEKGDIPEGYSVSREKKERFSLILESASTNQTSMYLCASSLWGLPGELFFGEGSRLTVL.

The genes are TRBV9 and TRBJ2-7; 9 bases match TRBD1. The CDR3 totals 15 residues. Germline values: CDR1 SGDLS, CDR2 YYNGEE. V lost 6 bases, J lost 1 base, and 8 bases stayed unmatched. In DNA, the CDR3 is TGTGCCAGCACCGCCGGGACAGGGTGGTCCTACGAGCAGTACTTC. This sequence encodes CASTAGTGWSYEQYF.

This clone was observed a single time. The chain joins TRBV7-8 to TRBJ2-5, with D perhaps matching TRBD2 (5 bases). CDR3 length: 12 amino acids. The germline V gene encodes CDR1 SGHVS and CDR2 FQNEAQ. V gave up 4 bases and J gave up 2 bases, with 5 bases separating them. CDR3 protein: CASSSGQETQYF. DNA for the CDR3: TGTGCCAGCAGCTCGGGACAAGAGACCCAGTACTTC. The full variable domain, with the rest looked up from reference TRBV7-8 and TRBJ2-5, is GAGVSQSPRYKVAKRGQDVALRCDPISGHVSLFWYQQALGQGPEFLTYFQNEAQLDKSGLPSDRFFAERPEGSVSTLKIQRTQQEDSAVYLCASSSGQETQYFGPGTRLLVL.

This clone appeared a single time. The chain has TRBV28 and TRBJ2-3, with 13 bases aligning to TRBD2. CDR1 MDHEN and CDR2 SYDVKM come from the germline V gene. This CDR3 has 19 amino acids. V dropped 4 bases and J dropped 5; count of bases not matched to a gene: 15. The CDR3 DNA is TGTGCCAGCAGTTCCCTGACTAGCGGGAGGATGTCGGTCAGAGATACGCAGTATTTT. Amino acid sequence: CASSSLTSGRMSVRDTQYF.

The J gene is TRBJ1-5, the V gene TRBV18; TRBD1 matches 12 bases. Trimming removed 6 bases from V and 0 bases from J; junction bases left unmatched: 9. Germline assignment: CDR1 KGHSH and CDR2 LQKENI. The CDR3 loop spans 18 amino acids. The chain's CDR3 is CASSPGGQGAYSNQPQHF. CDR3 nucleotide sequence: TGTGCCAGCTCCCCCGGGGGACAGGGGGCTTATAGCAATCAGCCCCAGCATTTT.

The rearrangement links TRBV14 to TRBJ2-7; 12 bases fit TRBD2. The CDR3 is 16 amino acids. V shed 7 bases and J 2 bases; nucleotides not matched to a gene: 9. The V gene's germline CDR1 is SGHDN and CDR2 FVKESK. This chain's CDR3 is CASKASGRGRAYEQYF. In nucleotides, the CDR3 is TGTGCCAGCAAGGCTAGCGGGAGGGGAAGGGCCTACGAGCAGTACTTC. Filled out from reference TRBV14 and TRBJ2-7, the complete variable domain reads EAGVTQFPSHSVIEKGQTVTLRCDPISGHDNLYWYRRVMGKEIKFLLHFVKESKQDESGMPNNRFLAERTGGTYSTLKVQPAELEDSGVYFCASKASGRGRAYEQYFGPGTRLTVT.

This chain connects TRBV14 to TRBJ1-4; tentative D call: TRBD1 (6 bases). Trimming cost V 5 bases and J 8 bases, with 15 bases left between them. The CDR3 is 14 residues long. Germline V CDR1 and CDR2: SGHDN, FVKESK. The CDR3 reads CASSEQGRREKLFF. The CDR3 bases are TGTGCCAGCAGCGAACAGGGTAGAAGAGAAAAACTGTTTTTT.

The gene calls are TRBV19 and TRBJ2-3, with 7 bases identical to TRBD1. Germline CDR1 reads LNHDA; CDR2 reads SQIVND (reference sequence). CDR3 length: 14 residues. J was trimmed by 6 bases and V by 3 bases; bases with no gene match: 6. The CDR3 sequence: CASSIRTGTDTQYF. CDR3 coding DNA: TGTGCCAGTAGTATCCGGACAGGTACGGATACGCAGTATTTT.

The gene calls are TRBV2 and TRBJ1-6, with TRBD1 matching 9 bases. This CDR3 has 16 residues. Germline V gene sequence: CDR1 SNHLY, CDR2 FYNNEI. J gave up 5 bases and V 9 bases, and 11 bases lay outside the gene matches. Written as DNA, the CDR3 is TGTGCCAGTAGTCAACAGGGGGCAGGGAATAATTCACCCCTCCACTTT. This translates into CASSQQGAGNNSPLHF.

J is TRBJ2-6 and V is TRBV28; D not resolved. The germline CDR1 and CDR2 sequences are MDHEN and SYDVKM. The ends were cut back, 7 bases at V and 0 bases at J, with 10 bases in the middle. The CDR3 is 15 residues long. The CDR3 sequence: CASIGQHSGANVLTF. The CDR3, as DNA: TGTGCCAGCATTGGGCAGCACTCTGGGGCCAACGTCCTGACTTTC.

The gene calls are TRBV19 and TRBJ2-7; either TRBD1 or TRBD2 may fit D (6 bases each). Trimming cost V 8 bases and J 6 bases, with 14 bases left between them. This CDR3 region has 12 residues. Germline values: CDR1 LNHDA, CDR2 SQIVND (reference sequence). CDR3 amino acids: CASGGGEREQYF. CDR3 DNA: TGTGCCAGTGGAGGGGGAGAACGCGAGCAGTACTTC. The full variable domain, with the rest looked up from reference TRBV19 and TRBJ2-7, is DGGITQSPKYLFRKEGQNVTLSCEQNLNHDAMYWYRQDPGQGLRLIYYSQIVNDFQKGDIAEGYSVSREKKESFPLTVTSAQKNPTAFYLCASGGGEREQYFGPGTRLTVT.

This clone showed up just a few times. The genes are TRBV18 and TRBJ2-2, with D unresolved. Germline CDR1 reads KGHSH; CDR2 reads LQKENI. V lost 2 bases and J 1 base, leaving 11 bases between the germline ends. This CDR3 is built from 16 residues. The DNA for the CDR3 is TGTGCCAGCTCACCAATCCGGGCCCAGAACACCGGGGAGCTGTTTTTT. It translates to CASSPIRAQNTGELFF.

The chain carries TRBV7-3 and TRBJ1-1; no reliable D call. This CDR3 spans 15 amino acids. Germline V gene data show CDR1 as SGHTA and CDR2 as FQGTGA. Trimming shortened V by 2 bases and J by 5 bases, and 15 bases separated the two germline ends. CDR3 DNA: TGTGCCAGCAGCTTATTCCGGTCCAGAGGGACTGAAGCTTTCTTT. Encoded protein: CASSLFRSRGTEAFF.

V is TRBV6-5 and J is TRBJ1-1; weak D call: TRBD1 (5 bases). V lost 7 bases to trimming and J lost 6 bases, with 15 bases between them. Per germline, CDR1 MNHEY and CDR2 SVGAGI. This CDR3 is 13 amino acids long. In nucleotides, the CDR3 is TGTGCCAGCAATGCGGGGGTAGGTGCTGAAGCTTTCTTT. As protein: CASNAGVGAEAFF.

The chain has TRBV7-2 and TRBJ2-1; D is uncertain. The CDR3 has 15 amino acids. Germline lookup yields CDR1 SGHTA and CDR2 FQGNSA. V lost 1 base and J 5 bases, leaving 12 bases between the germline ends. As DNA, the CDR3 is TGTGCCAGCAGCTTAGGTGGGCCCAGTAACAATGAGCAGTTCTTC. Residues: CASSLGGPSNNEQFF.

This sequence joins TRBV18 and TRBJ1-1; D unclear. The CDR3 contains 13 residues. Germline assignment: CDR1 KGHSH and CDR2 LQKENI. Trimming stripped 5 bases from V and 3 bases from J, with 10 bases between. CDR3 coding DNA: TGTGCCAGCTCATCCCGTAGGGACACTGAAGCTTTCTTT. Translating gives CASSSRRDTEAFF. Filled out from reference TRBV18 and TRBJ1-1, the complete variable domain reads NAGVMQNPRHLVRRRGQEARLRCSPMKGHSHVYWYRQLPEEGLKFMVYLQKENIIDESGMPKERFSAEFPKEGPSILRIQQVVRGDSAAYFCASSSRRDTEAFFGQGTRLTVV.

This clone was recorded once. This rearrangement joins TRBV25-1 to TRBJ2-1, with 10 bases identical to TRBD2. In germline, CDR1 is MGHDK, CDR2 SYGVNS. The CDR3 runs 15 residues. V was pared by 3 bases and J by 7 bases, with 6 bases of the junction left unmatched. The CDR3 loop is CASSDRAGGGNEQFF. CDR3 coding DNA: TGTGCCAGCAGTGACAGAGCGGGAGGGGGGAATGAGCAGTTCTTC.

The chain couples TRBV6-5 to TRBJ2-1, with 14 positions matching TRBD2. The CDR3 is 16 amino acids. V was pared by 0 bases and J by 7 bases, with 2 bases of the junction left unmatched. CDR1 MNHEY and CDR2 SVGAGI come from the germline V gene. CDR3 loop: CASSYSRTSGRNEQFF. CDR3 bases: TGTGCCAGCAGTTACTCCCGGACTAGCGGGAGGAATGAGCAGTTCTTC.